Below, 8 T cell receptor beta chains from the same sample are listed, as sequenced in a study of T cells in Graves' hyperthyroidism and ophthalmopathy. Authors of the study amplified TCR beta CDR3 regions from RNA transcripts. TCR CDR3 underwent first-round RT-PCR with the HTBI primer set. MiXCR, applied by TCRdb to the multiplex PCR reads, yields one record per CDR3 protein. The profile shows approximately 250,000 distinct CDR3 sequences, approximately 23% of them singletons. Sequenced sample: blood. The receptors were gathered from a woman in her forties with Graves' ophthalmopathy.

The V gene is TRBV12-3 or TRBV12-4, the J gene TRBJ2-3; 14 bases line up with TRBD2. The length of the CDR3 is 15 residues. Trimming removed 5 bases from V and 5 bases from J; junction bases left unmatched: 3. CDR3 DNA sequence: TGTGCCAGCAGTCTAGGGACTAGCGGGAGAGATACGCAGTATTTT. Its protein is CASSLGTSGRDTQYF.

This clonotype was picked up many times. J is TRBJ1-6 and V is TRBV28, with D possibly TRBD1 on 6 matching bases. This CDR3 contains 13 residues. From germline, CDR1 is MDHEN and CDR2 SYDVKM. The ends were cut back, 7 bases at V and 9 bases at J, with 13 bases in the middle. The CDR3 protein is CASMWGGSSPLHF. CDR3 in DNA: TGTGCCAGCATGTGGGGGGGCTCTTCACCCCTCCACTTT.

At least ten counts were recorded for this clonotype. CDR3 in amino acids: CASSSPLGSLETQYF. Here the CDR3 DNA reads TGTGCCAGCAGTTCGCCCCTCGGGAGTTTGGAGACCCAGTACTTC. The chain has TRBV28 and TRBJ2-5; D may be TRBD2 (6 bases). The V end was cut by 4 bases, the J end by 5 bases, with 17 bases between. This CDR3 contains 15 residues. From germline, CDR1 is MDHEN and CDR2 SYDVKM. Complete variable domain (other parts from reference TRBV28 and TRBJ2-5): DVKVTQSSRYLVKRTGEKVFLECVQDMDHENMFWYRQDPGLGLRLIYFSYDVKMKEKGDIPEGYSVSREKKERFSLILESASTNQTSMYLCASSSPLGSLETQYFGPGTRLLVL.

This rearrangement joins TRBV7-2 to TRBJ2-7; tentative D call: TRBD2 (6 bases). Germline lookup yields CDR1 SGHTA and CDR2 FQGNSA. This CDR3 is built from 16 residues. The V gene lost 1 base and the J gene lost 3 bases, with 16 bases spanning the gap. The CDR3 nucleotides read TGTGCCAGCAGCTTAGGGCGACTCCTGCGGGGCTACGAGCAGTACTTC. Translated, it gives CASSLGRLLRGYEQYF.

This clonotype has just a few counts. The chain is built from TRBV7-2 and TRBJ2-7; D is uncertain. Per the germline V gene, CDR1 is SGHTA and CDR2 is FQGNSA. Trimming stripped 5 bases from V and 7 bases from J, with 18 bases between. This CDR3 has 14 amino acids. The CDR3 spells CASSRLGSLGEQYF. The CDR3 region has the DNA TGTGCCAGCAGCCGACTTGGATCCCTGGGAGAGCAGTACTTC.

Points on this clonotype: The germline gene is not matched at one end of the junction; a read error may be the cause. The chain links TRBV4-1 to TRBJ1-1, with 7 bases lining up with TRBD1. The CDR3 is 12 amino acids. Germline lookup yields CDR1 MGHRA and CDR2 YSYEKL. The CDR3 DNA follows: TGCGCCAGCGAGACAGGGTTAACTGAAGCTTGCTTT. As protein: CASETGLTEACF.

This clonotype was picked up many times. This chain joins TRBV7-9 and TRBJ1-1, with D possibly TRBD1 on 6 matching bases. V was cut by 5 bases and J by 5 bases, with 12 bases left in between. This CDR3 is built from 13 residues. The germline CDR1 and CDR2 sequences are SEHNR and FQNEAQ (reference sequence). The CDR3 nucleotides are TGTGCCAGCAGCCGCGAGGGGGGTACTGAAGCTTTCTTT. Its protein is CASSREGGTEAFF.

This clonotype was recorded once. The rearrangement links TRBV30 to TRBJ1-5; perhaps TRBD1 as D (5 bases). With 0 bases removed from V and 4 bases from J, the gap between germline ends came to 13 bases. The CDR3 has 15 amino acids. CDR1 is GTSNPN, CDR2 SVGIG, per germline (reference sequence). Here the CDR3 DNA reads TGTGCCTGGAGTGTAATCGGGGCAGGGAATCAGCCCCAGCATTTT. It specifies CAWSVIGAGNQPQHF. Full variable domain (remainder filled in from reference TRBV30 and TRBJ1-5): SQTIHQWPATLVQPVGSPLSLECTVEGTSNPNLYWYRQAAGRGLQLLFYSVGIGQISSEVPQNLSASRPQDRQFILSSKKLLLSDSGFYLCAWSVIGAGNQPQHFGDGTRLSIL.